These 25 T cell receptor beta chains were all obtained from the same sample, sequenced in a study of beta chain features in type 1 diabetes. Study-wide results and limits: Type 1 diabetes patients had moderately but significantly shorter TCRB CDR3s in all four CD4+ subsets.

Expressed TCRB transcripts were sequenced after all isolated RNA was converted to cDNA. Generated by immunoSEQ multiplex PCR, the TCRdb table keeps only in-frame clones and is missing some. Among about 150,000 clones listed, approximately 8% were seen once. The antigens of these receptors remain unknown. The sample comprised central memory CD4+ T cells from blood. These receptors were taken from a woman aged 40 to 49 with type 1 diabetes.

V is TRBV7-8 and J is TRBJ1-5; weak D call: TRBD1 (6 bases). This CDR3 has 17 amino acids. From germline, CDR1 is SGHVS and CDR2 FQNEAQ. V lost 2 bases, J lost 5 bases, and 19 bases lay in between. The CDR3 DNA follows: TGTGCCAGCAGCTTACATCCCCCGTACAGGGCCTATCAGCCCCAGCATTTT. It translates to CASSLHPPYRAYQPQHF. Together with reference TRBV7-8 and TRBJ1-5, the CDR3 gives the full variable domain: GAGVSQSPRYKVAKRGQDVALRCDPISGHVSLFWYQQALGQGPEFLTYFQNEAQLDKSGLPSDRFFAERPEGSVSTLKIQRTQQEDSAVYLCASSLHPPYRAYQPQHFGDGTRLSIL.

This clone was observed a few times. The rearrangement uses TRBV6-6 and TRBJ2-5; 11 bases align to TRBD2. The CDR3 totals 14 residues. After removal of 5 bases from V and 4 bases from J, the junction contained 3 bases not matched to a gene. Germline-derived CDR1 and CDR2 are MNHNY and SVGAGI (reference sequence). In DNA form, the CDR3 reads TGTGCCAGCAGTCCCGGGACTAGCGGAGAGACCCAGTACTTC. It yields the protein CASSPGTSGETQYF.

This chain connects TRBV6-1 to TRBJ2-5; possible D gene TRBD1, 6 bases. The CDR3 spans 14 residues. The germline gives CDR1 MNHNS, CDR2 SASEGT. Trimming left V 10 bases short and J 5 bases short, with 20 bases between. This CDR3 reads CAIGAPGELETQYF. CDR3 sequence (DNA): TGTGCCATCGGCGCCCCAGGGGAACTGGAGACCCAGTACTTC.

The chain recombines TRBV29-1 with TRBJ2-5; 7 nucleotides match TRBD2. The CDR3 consists of 14 residues. Per the germline V gene, CDR1 is SQVTM and CDR2 is ANQGSEA. V shed 6 bases and J 0 bases; nucleotides not matched to a gene: 7. CDR3: CSVAGLVNQETQYF. CDR3 nucleotides: TGCAGCGTAGCAGGACTAGTCAACCAAGAGACCCAGTACTTC.

V usage is TRBV5-4 and J usage is TRBJ2-5; 8 bases match TRBD2. From germline, CDR1 is SGHNT and CDR2 YYREEE (reference sequence). J was trimmed by 5 bases and V by 4 bases; bases with no gene match: 7. There are 14 residues in the CDR3. The CDR3 loop reads CASSPRTGGETQYF. The DNA for the CDR3 is TGTGCCAGCAGCCCCCGGACGGGAGGGGAGACCCAGTACTTC.

This sequence joins TRBV5-1 and TRBJ2-5, with D perhaps TRBD1 (6 bases). CDR1 is SGHRS, CDR2 YFSETQ, per germline. Between the trimmed V and J ends, which lost 4 bases and 2 bases, there was a span of 15 bases. This CDR3 region has 15 residues. CDR3 in DNA: TGCGCCAGCAGCCTCAGAGACAGGATACAAGAGACCCAGTACTTC. This codes for CASSLRDRIQETQYF. Drawing the rest from reference TRBV5-1 and TRBJ2-5, the complete variable domain is KAGVTQTPRYLIKTRGQQVTLSCSPISGHRSVSWYQQTPGQGLQFLFEYFSETQRNKGNFPGRFSGRQFSNSRSEMNVSTLELGDSALYLCASSLRDRIQETQYFGPGTRLLVL.

This clone was observed a few times. The V and J genes are TRBV4-2 and TRBJ1-5, with TRBD1 identical over 7 bases. Looked up from germline, CDR1 is LGHNA and CDR2 is YNFKEQ. This CDR3 region has 15 residues. With 0 bases clipped from V and 7 bases from J, the junction kept 6 bases outside the gene matches. CDR3 nucleotides: TGTGCCAGCAGCCAAGATTTACAGGGGTTACAGCCCCAGCATTTT. Amino acids: CASSQDLQGLQPQHF.

V and J are TRBV7-8 and TRBJ2-1; 8 bases are shared with TRBD2. Germline V gives CDR1 SGHVS, CDR2 FQNEAQ. The CDR3 is 13 residues long. The V gene end was trimmed by 11 bases and the J gene end by 4 bases; junction bases not matched to a gene: 7. The CDR3 loop is CASGLAGYNEQFF. The CDR3 bases are TGTGCCTCCGGGCTAGCGGGTTACAATGAGCAGTTCTTC.

This sequence joins TRBV4-3 and TRBJ1-3; no clear D gene. The germline V and J ends were trimmed by 0 bases and 0 bases, with 12 bases remaining between them. CDR1 is LGHNA, CDR2 YSLEER, per germline. The CDR3 length is 17 residues. The CDR3 DNA reads as TGCGCCAGCAGCCAAGATGACAATGCGTTCTCTGGAAACACCATATATTTT. Protein sequence: CASSQDDNAFSGNTIYF.

CDR3 coding DNA: TGTGCCAGCAGTCGCGGCCAACAGCCCCAGCATTTT. Protein sequence: CASSRGQQPQHF. The gene calls are TRBV2 and TRBJ1-5; D call uncertain. Germline V gene data show CDR1 as SNHLY and CDR2 as FYNNEI. V was clipped by 5 bases and J by 7 bases, with 9 bases between them. The CDR3 totals 12 residues.

This clone was detected many times. The V gene is TRBV29-1, the J gene TRBJ2-1; D perhaps matches TRBD1 (6 bases). V was cut by 4 bases and J by 2 bases, with 9 bases left in between. The CDR3 is 13 residues long. The germline CDR1 and CDR2 sequences are SQVTM and ANQGSEA. CDR3 sequence reads: CSVGRGTYNEQFF. Written as DNA, the CDR3 is TGCAGCGTTGGCAGGGGCACCTACAATGAGCAGTTCTTC.

The chain combines TRBV28 with TRBJ1-5, with TRBD1 matching over 8 bases. The CDR3 runs to 17 residues. V dropped 3 bases and J dropped 0; count of bases not matched to a gene: 7. Germline loops: CDR1 MDHEN, CDR2 SYDVKM. The CDR3 coding sequence is TGTGCCAGCAGTTTCTCATGGGACAGGCATAGCAATCAGCCCCAGCATTTT. Amino acid sequence: CASSFSWDRHSNQPQHF. The variable domain in full, completed from reference TRBV28 and TRBJ1-5, reads DVKVTQSSRYLVKRTGEKVFLECVQDMDHENMFWYRQDPGLGLRLIYFSYDVKMKEKGDIPEGYSVSREKKERFSLILESASTNQTSMYLCASSFSWDRHSNQPQHFGDGTRLSIL.

Only a few counts were recorded for this clone. V usage is TRBV29-1 and J usage is TRBJ1-5; D is uncertain. With 4 bases removed from V and 2 bases from J, the gap between germline ends came to 9 bases. The CDR3 length is 13 residues. Germline V gives CDR1 SQVTM, CDR2 ANQGSEA. The CDR3 nucleotides are TGCAGCGTTGTGGGGAGCGGCAATCAGCCCCAGCATTTT. Its translation is CSVVGSGNQPQHF. Full variable domain (missing parts from reference TRBV29-1 and TRBJ1-5): SAVISQKPSRDICQRGTSLTIQCQVDSQVTMMFWYRQQPGQSLTLIATANQGSEATYESGFVIDKFPISRPNLTFSTLTVSNMSPEDSSIYLCSVVGSGNQPQHFGDGTRLSIL.

The chain combines TRBV28 with TRBJ1-2; D is perhaps TRBD1 (6 bases). This CDR3 region has 13 residues. Looked up from germline, CDR1 is MDHEN and CDR2 is SYDVKM. Trimming left V 10 bases short and J 7 bases short, with 19 bases between. The CDR3 here is CATSGTGKGGYTF. The DNA for the CDR3 is TGTGCCACCTCCGGCACAGGGAAAGGTGGCTACACCTTC.

The V gene is TRBV7-9, the J gene TRBJ1-1; D remains unclear. Per germline, CDR1 SEHNR and CDR2 FQNEAQ (reference sequence). This CDR3 spans 10 amino acids. Trimming shortened V by 11 bases and J by 6 bases, and 10 bases separated the two germline ends. CDR3 coding DNA: TGTGCCGTCCAGGTTGCTGAAGCTTTCTTT. It codes for CAVQVAEAFF. The full variable domain, rest sourced from reference TRBV7-9 and TRBJ1-1, is DTGVSQNPRHKITKRGQNVTFRCDPISEHNRLYWYRQTLGQGPEFLTYFQNEAQLEKSRLLSDRFSAERPKGSFSTLEIQRTEQGDSAMYLCAVQVAEAFFGQGTRLTVV.

The V call is TRBV23-1, the J call TRBJ1-5, with TRBD1 as a possible D gene (6 bases). TRBV23-1 is an ORF, with its function uncertain. V was pared by 0 bases and J by 0 bases, with 9 bases between. The CDR3 extends over 16 amino acids. CDR3 DNA sequence: TGCGCCAGCAGTCAATCGAGGGGGAATAGCAATCAGCCCCAGCATTTT. Encoded protein: CASSQSRGNSNQPQHF.

This clone has only a few counts. The V and J genes are TRBV7-8 and TRBJ1-1; D unresolved. The CDR3 consists of 13 residues. In germline, CDR1 is SGHVS, CDR2 FQNEAQ. The V end was cut by 5 bases, the J end by 3 bases, with 10 bases between. The chain's CDR3 is CASSLRRDTEAFF. The DNA of the CDR3 is TGTGCCAGCAGCCTACGGAGGGACACTGAAGCTTTCTTT.

The chain carries TRBV9 and TRBJ2-2; D unresolved. The length of the CDR3 is 15 residues. Trimming pared 1 base from V and 2 bases from J, leaving 9 bases between. Germline CDR1 reads SGDLS; CDR2 reads YYNGEE. The CDR3 DNA reads TGTGCCAGCAGCGTACGTCCGGGTAACACCGGGGAGCTGTTTTTT. Translated: CASSVRPGNTGELFF.

This clone occurred many times. The chain is built from TRBV11-2 and TRBJ2-1, with a weak D call TRBD2 (5 bases). There are 16 residues in the CDR3. Germline V gene sequence: CDR1 SGHAT, CDR2 FQNNGV. The V and J ends lost 6 bases and 0 bases respectively, with 15 bases between them. The CDR3 DNA follows: TGTGCCAGCAGTGACGGGGATCGTAGCTCCTACAATGAGCAGTTCTTC. Its translation is CASSDGDRSSYNEQFF. Drawing the rest from reference TRBV11-2 and TRBJ2-1, the complete variable domain is EAGVAQSPRYKIIEKRQSVAFWCNPISGHATLYWYQQILGQGPKLLIQFQNNGVVDDSQLPKDRFSAERLKGVDSTLKIQPAKLEDSAVYLCASSDGDRSSYNEQFFGPGTRLTVL.

Ten or more counts support this clone. The V call is TRBV4-3, the J call TRBJ1-2; the match to TRBD1 covers 11 bases. This CDR3 has 17 residues. Germline loops: CDR1 LGHNA, CDR2 YSLEER. V trimming: 1 base; J trimming: 2 bases; junction bases outside the gene matches: 6. Here the CDR3 DNA reads TGCGCCAGCAGCCAAGCCCTAGGACAGGGGGCAAACTATGGCTACACCTTC. Its translation is CASSQALGQGANYGYTF.

This clone has a count of ten or more. The chain is built from TRBV19 and TRBJ1-1; D is possibly TRBD1 (6 bases). CDR1 is LNHDA and CDR2 is SQIVND in the germline V gene (reference sequence). This CDR3 is built from 13 residues. The V and J ends lost 7 bases and 1 base respectively, with 10 bases between them. In nucleotides, the CDR3 is TGTGCCAGTATTGGACAGCGGAACACTGAAGCTTTCTTT. Its translation: CASIGQRNTEAFF.

The chain combines TRBV4-3 with TRBJ2-4; 7 bases align to TRBD2. Germline V gene data show CDR1 as LGHNA and CDR2 as YSLEER. CDR3 length: 15 amino acids. V lost 0 bases, J lost 6 bases, and 5 bases stayed unmatched. The CDR3 reads CASSQDHASGNIQYF. CDR3 in DNA: TGCGCCAGCAGCCAAGATCACGCTAGCGGAAACATTCAGTACTTC.

In nucleotides, the CDR3 is TGTGCCACCCCTAACGAGGACACCGGGGAGCTGTTTTTT. Protein product: CATPNEDTGELFF. The V call is TRBV28, the J call TRBJ2-2; D remains ambiguous. Trimming removed 10 bases from V and 3 bases from J, with 12 bases in between. The CDR3 spans 13 residues. Germline V gives CDR1 MDHEN, CDR2 SYDVKM. Full variable domain (remainder filled in from reference TRBV28 and TRBJ2-2): DVKVTQSSRYLVKRTGEKVFLECVQDMDHENMFWYRQDPGLGLRLIYFSYDVKMKEKGDIPEGYSVSREKKERFSLILESASTNQTSMYLCATPNEDTGELFFGEGSRLTVL.

The table lists this clone with a few counts. The chain uses TRBV11-2 and TRBJ2-2; D is perhaps TRBD1 (6 bases). This CDR3 spans 15 amino acids. V was cut by 5 bases and J by 11 bases, with 21 bases left in between. CDR1 SGHAT and CDR2 FQNNGV come from the germline V gene. The CDR3 spells CASSHWTVMTKELFF. DNA for the CDR3: TGTGCCAGCAGCCACTGGACAGTAATGACGAAAGAGCTGTTTTTT.

This clone was counted between two and nine times. The genes are TRBV5-6 and TRBJ2-1; TRBD2 aligns across 11 bases. The CDR3 contains 15 residues. From germline, CDR1 is SGHDT and CDR2 YYEEEE. Trimming at V came to 4 bases and at J to 6 bases, leaving 6 bases not matched to a gene. CDR3 region: CASSNTGTSGNEQFF. CDR3 DNA sequence: TGTGCCAGCAGCAACACCGGGACTAGCGGCAATGAGCAGTTCTTC.